The 8 T cell receptor beta chains in this list originate from one sample, sequenced in a study of blood T cell repertoires in COVID-19. The protocol was immunoSEQ multiplex PCR, while the TCRdb copy is restricted to in-frame clones and leaves out a portion. The sample records a few hundred thousand clones, more than 75% being singletons. Sequencing used PBMCs or T cells enriched from blood (not recorded which). The receptors stem from a man between 25 and 39 years old who had recovered from COVID-19.

The chain recombines TRBV9 with TRBJ2-2, with D unclear. The germline gives CDR1 SGDLS, CDR2 YYNGEE. The CDR3 has 13 residues. V lost 0 bases and J 5 bases, leaving 5 bases between the germline ends. CDR3 residues: CASSVGVTGELFF. In DNA form, the CDR3 reads TGTGCCAGCAGCGTAGGAGTAACCGGGGAGCTGTTTTTT. Full variable domain (outside the CDR3, taken from reference TRBV9 and TRBJ2-2): DSGVTQTPKHLITATGQRVTLRCSPRSGDLSVYWYQQSLDQGLQFLIQYYNGEERAKGNILERFSAQQFPDLHSELNLSSLELGDSALYFCASSVGVTGELFFGEGSRLTVL.

The V call is TRBV7-2, the J call TRBJ2-3; 8 bases align to TRBD2. With V trimmed by 5 bases and J by 2 bases, 12 bases remained unmatched. This CDR3 has 17 residues. Germline V gene data show CDR1 as SGHTA and CDR2 as FQGNSA. The CDR3 DNA sequence: TGTGCCAGCAGCCTGCCCCGGGGTAGCGGGGTCACAGATACGCAGTATTTT. Protein product: CASSLPRGSGVTDTQYF.

The chain uses TRBV9 and TRBJ2-1; tentatively, D is TRBD2 (7 bases). V lost 3 bases, J lost 3 bases, and 19 bases lay in between. Per the germline V gene, CDR1 is SGDLS and CDR2 is YYNGEE. This CDR3 contains 17 residues. The CDR3 nucleotides read TGTGCCAGCAGCGCCCTCAGGGGAGCGGGGATCTACAATGAGCAGTTCTTC. This gives the protein CASSALRGAGIYNEQFF.

This chain connects TRBV6-2 or TRBV6-3 to TRBJ2-6; possible D gene TRBD2, 6 bases. The CDR3 is 16 residues long. The germline V gene has CDR1 MNHEY and CDR2 SVGEGT. V was clipped by 5 bases and J by 3 bases, with 14 bases between them. The CDR3 loop is CASSGDSSNGANVLTF. In DNA form, the CDR3 reads TGTGCCAGCAGTGGGGACTCTTCCAATGGGGCCAACGTCCTGACTTTC.

The J gene is TRBJ2-7, the V gene TRBV12-3 or TRBV12-4, with a weak D call TRBD2 (5 bases). The CDR3 consists of 13 residues. V lost 7 bases and J 2 bases, leaving 12 bases between the germline ends. The CDR3 region has the DNA TGTGCCAGCACCAGGACTGAGACCTACGAGCAGTACTTC. Translating gives CASTRTETYEQYF.

In this sample, this clone turned up once. The V gene is TRBV18, the J gene TRBJ1-1; weak D call: TRBD1 (5 bases). Germline V gene data show CDR1 as KGHSH and CDR2 as LQKENI. The length of the CDR3 is 13 residues. The ends were cut back, 8 bases at V and 0 bases at J, with 10 bases in the middle. The CDR3 region has the DNA TGTGCCAGCACGGACACCTTGAACACTGAAGCTTTCTTT. It translates to CASTDTLNTEAFF.

V and J are TRBV25-1 and TRBJ1-4; D gene ambiguous. Trimming removed 1 base from V and 8 bases from J, with 8 bases in between. Per germline, CDR1 MGHDK and CDR2 SYGVNS. CDR3 length: 13 amino acids. In nucleotides, the CDR3 is TGTGCCAGCAGTGAATTCGGAGGGGAAAAACTGTTTTTT. As protein: CASSEFGGEKLFF.

The V call is TRBV5-4, the J call TRBJ1-1; possibly TRBD1 for D (6 bases). Per germline, CDR1 SGHNT and CDR2 YYREEE (reference sequence). The CDR3 extends over 13 amino acids. Between the trimmed V and J ends, which lost 4 bases and 4 bases, there was a span of 11 bases. Here the CDR3 reads CASSPDSATEAFF. In nucleotides, the CDR3 is TGTGCCAGCAGCCCGGACAGCGCCACTGAAGCTTTCTTT.